The rows below give T cell receptor beta chains drawn from one sample of a study of blood T cell repertoires in COVID-19. The method was immunoSEQ multiplex PCR; TCRdb's version includes in-frame clones alone and lacks a portion of them. The repertoire holds 250,000 or so clones, around 86% seen once, with 0.9% to 1% in the top ten. Input material: peripheral blood. These receptors originate from a woman aged 35 to 49 who had recovered from COVID-19. Both conserved end residues are part of each CDR3. The D gene is left open where the match is weak. Rows give clone size only sometimes, using once, few, many, or a class for an expanded clone.

J gene	clone size	D gene	V gene	CDR3 DNA	CDR3 protein
TRBJ1-2	.	.	TRBV19	TGTGCCAGTAACGGGTGGATAGCGGAAGGCTACACCTTC	CASNGWIAEGYTF
TRBJ2-2	few	TRBD2	TRBV6-6	TGTGCCAGCAGAACCGGGACTAGCGGCACCGGGGAGCTGTTTTTT	CASRTGTSGTGELFF
TRBJ2-1	.	.	TRBV3-1/TRBV3-2	TGTGCCAGCAGCCCAAGCGTCTCGGATGAGCAGTTCTTC	CASSPSVSDEQFF
TRBJ2-5	.	.	TRBV6-8	TGTGCCAGCAGTTACGGGGGGAGGACCCGCGGGTTCGAAGAGACCCAGTACTTC	CASSYGGRTRGFEETQYF
TRBJ1-6	.	.	TRBV14	TGTGCCAGCAGCCAGTCCGGGACTGAACATTCACCCCTCCACTTT	CASSQSGTEHSPLHF
TRBJ2-7	once	.	TRBV2	TGTGCCAGCGGAGAGACAGTCTCCCACGAGCAGTACTTC	CASGETVSHEQYF
TRBJ1-3	.	.	TRBV19	TGTGCCACTGGGGCGGGGGGCCCCCCACCCTCTGGAAACACCATATATTTT	CATGAGGPPPSGNTIYF
TRBJ1-2	.	.	TRBV29-1	TGCAGCGTTGAGGGGAGAGGGTTTACCTTC	CSVEGRGFTF
TRBJ2-3	.	.	TRBV9	TGTGCCAGCAGCGTAGTGGAGGGTACGCAGTATTTT	CASSVVEGTQYF
TRBJ1-2	.	TRBD1	TRBV27	TGTGCCAGCAGGGGACAGGGGGTAAAAGGCTACACCTTC	CASRGQGVKGYTF
TRBJ1-2	.	.	TRBV6-5	TGTGCCAGCAGTCTACCGGGGGATGACTATGGCTACACCTTT	CASSLPGDDYGYTF
TRBJ2-1	.	TRBD2	TRBV14	TGTGCCAGCAGCCAGACGCCGGGAGGGGAGTTCTTC	CASSQTPGGEFF
TRBJ2-5	.	.	TRBV29-1	TGCAGCGTTGGCGGGAAGATCGCGAGGCAGAAAGAGACCCAGTACTTC	CSVGGKIARQKETQYF
TRBJ2-1	.	TRBD2	TRBV10-3	TGTGCCATCAGCGTGACTAGCGGGAGAGCCCCCTCCTACAATGAGCAGTTCTTC	CAISVTSGRAPSYNEQFF
TRBJ1-2	.	.	TRBV19	TGTGCCAGTAGCCCTGTCGGGGGAGGCTATGGCTACACCTTC	CASSPVGGGYGYTF
TRBJ1-2	.	.	TRBV7-2	TGTGCCAGCAGCTTAGCGGCAGGGGTTGGGTATGGCTACACCTTC	CASSLAAGVGYGYTF
TRBJ2-5	.	.	TRBV28	TGTGCCAGCAGGCGGGGCCACAACCAAGAGACCCAGTACTTC	CASRRGHNQETQYF
TRBJ2-1	.	TRBD2	TRBV23-1	TGCGCCAGCAGTCAATGTCTAGCGGGCGATGAGCAGTTCTTC	CASSQCLAGDEQFF
TRBJ1-2	.	.	TRBV11-2	TGTGCCAGCAGCTTAAGTCAGGGACTGGGGTTAGGAGGCTACACCTTC	CASSLSQGLGLGGYTF
TRBJ2-3	.	TRBD1	TRBV28	TGTGCCAGCAGTTTAACGCAGGGGGCTTCAGATACGCAGTATTTT	CASSLTQGASDTQYF
TRBJ2-4	.	TRBD2	TRBV5-4	TGTGCCAGCAGCACCGGGACTACTGCCAAAAACATTCAGTACTTC	CASSTGTTAKNIQYF
TRBJ2-7	.	.	TRBV6-5	TGTGCCAGCAGCCCAGCGGGCCCCTACGAGCAGTACTTC	CASSPAGPYEQYF
TRBJ2-7	.	TRBD2	TRBV19	TGTGCCAGTAGCCCAAGCGGGAACTCCTACGAGCAGTACTTC	CASSPSGNSYEQYF
TRBJ2-7	.	.	TRBV14	TGTGCCAGCAGCCCCTTCGGACAGACCTACGAGCAGTACTTC	CASSPFGQTYEQYF
TRBJ1-1	once	.	TRBV2	TGTGCCAGCAGCGGGGAGGTCAACACTGAAGCTTTCTTT	CASSGEVNTEAFF
TRBJ2-2	few	.	TRBV27	TGTGCCAGCAGCTCCGGACTTAACACCGGGGAGCTGTTTTTT	CASSSGLNTGELFF
TRBJ1-1	.	.	TRBV7-9	TGTGCCAGCAGCTTACAGGTGGGTGACACTGAAGCTTTCTTT	CASSLQVGDTEAFF
TRBJ1-4	.	.	TRBV27	TGTGCCAGCAGTCCCTTAACAGGAAATTATGAAAAACTGTTTTTT	CASSPLTGNYEKLFF
TRBJ2-7	few	TRBD2	TRBV5-4	TGTGCCAGCAGCTTGTCTAGCGGGGTCTCCTACGAGCAGTACTTC	CASSLSSGVSYEQYF
TRBJ1-2	.	TRBD1	TRBV3-1/TRBV3-2	TGTGCCAGCAGCCATGGGACAGGGGACATTGGCTACACCTTC	CASSHGTGDIGYTF
TRBJ1-2	.	.	TRBV19	TGTGCCAGTAGTGGAGGGGTATCAGGCTACACCTTC	CASSGGVSGYTF
TRBJ1-5	.	.	TRBV19	TGTGCCAGTAGTAACCGGGACACCAATCAGCCCCAGCATTTT	CASSNRDTNQPQHF
TRBJ2-7	.	TRBD1	TRBV27	TGTGCCAGCAGTAAGGCCGGGACAGCCCACGAGCAGTACTTC	CASSKAGTAHEQYF
TRBJ2-4	.	TRBD2	TRBV4-1	TGCGCCAGCAGCCACCTAGGTCGACTAGCGGGAACCAAAAACATTCAGTACTTC	CASSHLGRLAGTKNIQYF
TRBJ2-3	.	TRBD2	TRBV27	TGTGCCAGCAGCGGCCCCCCCCCGACTAGCGGGAGGGCCTCAGATACGCAGTATTTT	CASSGPPPTSGRASDTQYF
TRBJ1-2	.	.	TRBV27	TGTGCCAGCAGTTTCCACCCACTAGAGGGCTACACCTTC	CASSFHPLEGYTF